Below are 13 T cell receptor beta chains sequenced from a single sample in a study of regulatory dendritic cells for organ transplantation. CFSE-labeled sorted T cells met regulatory or mature dendritic cells for over 4 days. These receptors are not linked to any known antigen. Here immunoSEQ multiplex PCR was the method, and the copy in TCRdb shows in-frame clones only, minus some. The sample lists approximately 10,000 clones, 65% to 80% occurring once. The sequenced sample was memory CD4+ T cells from blood cultured with regulatory dendritic cells. Subset in this sample: CD45RO+ memory T cells. These TCRs come from a human donor in good health.

This rearrangement joins TRBV7-2 to TRBJ2-7, with D possibly TRBD1 on 6 matching bases. CDR3 length: 12 residues. Per the germline V gene, CDR1 is SGHTA and CDR2 is FQGNSA. V shed 8 bases and J shed 2 bases, with 10 bases lying between them. The CDR3 region is CASGGLTYEQYF. CDR3 sequence (DNA): TGTGCCAGCGGGGGCCTGACCTACGAGCAGTACTTC.

The chain combines TRBV7-8 with TRBJ2-7, with TRBD2 matching 10 bases. CDR1 and CDR2 (germline): SGHVS, FQNEAQ. The length of the CDR3 is 14 residues. The trim removed 5 bases at V and 6 bases at J, leaving 7 bases unmatched. In DNA, the CDR3 is TGTGCCAGCAGCAAACTAGCGGGGATGAGCGAGCAGTACTTC. Translating gives CASSKLAGMSEQYF. Variable domain in full (rest from reference TRBV7-8 and TRBJ2-7): GAGVSQSPRYKVAKRGQDVALRCDPISGHVSLFWYQQALGQGPEFLTYFQNEAQLDKSGLPSDRFFAERPEGSVSTLKIQRTQQEDSAVYLCASSKLAGMSEQYFGPGTRLTVT.

This clone occurred a few times. The chain recombines TRBV12-5 with TRBJ1-4, with D perhaps matching TRBD1 (5 bases). V was pared by 5 bases and J by 8 bases, with 12 bases between. CDR3 size: 13 residues. Germline V lookup: CDR1 LGHNT, CDR2 FRNRAP. The CDR3 loop reads CASGIDRGEKLFF. CDR3 DNA sequence: TGTGCTAGTGGTATCGACCGGGGGGAAAAACTGTTTTTT.

This clone was counted only a few times. The V and J genes are TRBV19 and TRBJ2-7; D is possibly TRBD2 (7 bases). The CDR3 length is 15 residues. Germline-derived CDR1 and CDR2 are LNHDA and SQIVND (reference sequence). V lost 3 bases to trimming and J lost 6 bases, with 18 bases between them. The CDR3 region is CASSMGRGGRGEQYF. The CDR3 DNA is TGTGCCAGTAGTATGGGGAGGGGGGGCCGAGGCGAGCAGTACTTC.

V and J are TRBV6-6 and TRBJ1-1; 9 bases fit TRBD1. J lost 5 bases, V lost 4 bases, and 5 bases had no gene match. There are 14 residues in the CDR3. Germline V gives CDR1 MNHNY, CDR2 SVGAGI (reference sequence). CDR3: CASSFPDRGTEAFF. CDR3 in DNA: TGTGCCAGCAGTTTCCCTGACAGGGGGACTGAAGCTTTCTTT.

The chain employs TRBV7-8 and TRBJ2-7; the D is unclear. The V gene lost 5 bases and the J gene lost 3 bases, with 14 bases spanning the gap. The CDR3 totals 14 residues. Germline CDR1 reads SGHVS; CDR2 reads FQNEAQ. The CDR3 nucleotides are TGTGCCAGCAGCAGAGGTCAGATCAACTACGAGCAGTACTTC. Its protein product is CASSRGQINYEQYF. The full variable domain, rest sourced from reference TRBV7-8 and TRBJ2-7, is GAGVSQSPRYKVAKRGQDVALRCDPISGHVSLFWYQQALGQGPEFLTYFQNEAQLDKSGLPSDRFFAERPEGSVSTLKIQRTQQEDSAVYLCASSRGQINYEQYFGPGTRLTVT.

The rearrangement uses TRBV27 and TRBJ2-7, with 7 bases aligning to TRBD2. Per germline, CDR1 MNHEY and CDR2 SMNVEV (reference sequence). There are 14 residues in the CDR3. V lost 3 bases and J lost 3; bases outside the gene matches: 5. In DNA, the CDR3 is TGTGCCAGCAGTTTGGGGGGGAGAAACTACGAGCAGTACTTC. Protein: CASSLGGRNYEQYF.

V usage is TRBV11-3 and J usage is TRBJ2-7; TRBD2 matches at 7 bases. The CDR3 extends over 15 amino acids. Germline-derived CDR1 and CDR2 are SGHNT and YENEEA. V gave up 6 bases and J gave up 2 bases; unmatched junction bases: 10. This CDR3 reads CASRLQGAGAYEQYF. The CDR3 DNA sequence: TGTGCCAGCAGGCTTCAAGGGGCGGGGGCCTACGAGCAGTACTTC.

The genes are TRBV2 and TRBJ2-3; maybe TRBD2 (6 bases). Germline V gene lookup returns CDR1 SNHLY and CDR2 FYNNEI. The CDR3 has 16 amino acids. Trimming pared 4 bases from V and 4 bases from J, leaving 18 bases between. CDR3 coding DNA: TGTGCCAGCAGTGCCGATTGGACCGGGGGAGCAGATACGCAGTATTTT. Amino acid sequence: CASSADWTGGADTQYF.

This chain joins TRBV9 and TRBJ1-6; no clear D. Trimming removed 0 bases at V and 5 bases at J, with 6 bases between. Germline V gene data show CDR1 as SGDLS and CDR2 as YYNGEE. CDR3 length: 14 amino acids. The CDR3 reads CASSVAVHNSPLHF. The CDR3 DNA reads TGTGCCAGCAGCGTAGCGGTGCATAATTCACCCCTCCACTTT.

This clone was found once. The chain couples TRBV4-2 to TRBJ2-1, with TRBD1 identical over 7 bases. V shed 1 base, J shed 12 bases, and the junction held 15 bases outside the gene matches. This CDR3 has 16 residues. The germline gives CDR1 LGHNA, CDR2 YNFKEQ. The CDR3: CASSQAGTQIPGGQFF. CDR3 sequence (DNA): TGTGCCAGCAGCCAAGCAGGGACCCAAATACCAGGGGGGCAGTTCTTC.

This clone was seen a handful of times. The J gene is TRBJ1-3, the V gene TRBV6-5; a weak D match, TRBD1 (5 bases). The V gene lost 6 bases and the J gene lost 4 bases, with 7 bases spanning the gap. The CDR3 totals 12 residues. The germline CDR1 and CDR2 sequences are MNHEY and SVGAGI. CDR3 sequence: CASSRTGNTIYF. The CDR3 region has the DNA TGTGCCAGCAGCCGGACAGGAAACACCATATATTTT.

The CDR3, as DNA: TGTGCCAGCAGCGTAGGGACACCACCTATGTCCCACGAGCAGTACTTC. This codes for CASSVGTPPMSHEQYF. This chain connects TRBV9 to TRBJ2-7; the D gene is possibly TRBD1 (5 bases). CDR1 and CDR2 (germline): SGDLS, YYNGEE. Deletions cut 0 bases from V and 5 bases from J, with 18 bases between. CDR3 length: 16 amino acids.